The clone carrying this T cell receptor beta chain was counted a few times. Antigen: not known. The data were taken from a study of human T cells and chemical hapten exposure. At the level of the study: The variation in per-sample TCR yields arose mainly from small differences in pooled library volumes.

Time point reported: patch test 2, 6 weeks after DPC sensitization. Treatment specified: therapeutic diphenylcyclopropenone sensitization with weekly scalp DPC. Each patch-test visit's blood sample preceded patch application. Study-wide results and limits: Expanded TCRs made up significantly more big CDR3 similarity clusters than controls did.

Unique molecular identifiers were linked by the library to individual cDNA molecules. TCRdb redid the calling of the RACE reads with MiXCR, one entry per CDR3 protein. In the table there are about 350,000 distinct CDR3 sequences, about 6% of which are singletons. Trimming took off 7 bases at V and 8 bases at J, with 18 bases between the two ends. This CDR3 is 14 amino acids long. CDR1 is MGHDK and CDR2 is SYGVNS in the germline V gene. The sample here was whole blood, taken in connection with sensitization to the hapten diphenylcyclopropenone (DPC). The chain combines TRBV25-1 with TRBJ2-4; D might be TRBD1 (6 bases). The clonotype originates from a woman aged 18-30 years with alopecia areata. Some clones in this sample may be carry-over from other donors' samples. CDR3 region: CASNYRGQRHIQYF. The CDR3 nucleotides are TGTGCCAGCAACTACAGAGGACAGAGACACATTCAGTACTTC.